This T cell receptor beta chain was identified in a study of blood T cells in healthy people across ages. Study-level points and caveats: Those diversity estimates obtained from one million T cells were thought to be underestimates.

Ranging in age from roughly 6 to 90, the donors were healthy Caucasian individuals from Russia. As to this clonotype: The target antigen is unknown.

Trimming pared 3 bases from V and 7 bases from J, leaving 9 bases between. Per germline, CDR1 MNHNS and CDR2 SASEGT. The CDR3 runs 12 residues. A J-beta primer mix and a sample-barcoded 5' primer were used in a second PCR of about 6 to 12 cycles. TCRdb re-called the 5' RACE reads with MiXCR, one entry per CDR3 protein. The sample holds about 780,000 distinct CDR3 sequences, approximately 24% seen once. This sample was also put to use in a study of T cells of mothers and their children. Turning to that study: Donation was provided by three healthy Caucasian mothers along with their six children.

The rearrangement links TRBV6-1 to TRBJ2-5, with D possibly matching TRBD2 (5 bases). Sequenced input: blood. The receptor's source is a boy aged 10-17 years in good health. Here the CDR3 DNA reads TGTGCCAGCAGTGACGGGATCGGGACCCAGTACTTC. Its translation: CASSDGIGTQYF.